This is a list of T cell receptor beta chains from one sample in a study of OX40 agonist ivuxolimab in advanced cancers. Assay used: immunoSEQ multiplex PCR; TCRdb lists only in-frame clones, some missing. Of over 100,000 clones detected, 93% appear once; the ten largest clones hold more than 0.15%. Sequencing was performed on CD4+ or CD8+ T cells sorted from blood, taken in a trial of the OX40 agonist ivuxolimab. The origin of the receptors is an adult with an advanced solid tumor such as melanoma, head and neck, liver or kidney cancer. The CDR3 runs from the conserved cysteine through the conserved F or W. Fields, in order: J gene, clone size, D gene, CDR3 length, V gene, CDR3 DNA, CDR3 protein. D genes are given only for firm matches. Size is stated for part of the rows, as once, few or many counts, or as a class when the clone is expanded.

TRBJ2-3,.,.,15,TRBV5-1,TGCGCCAGCAGCTTGGATGGGCAGGGTGGGGATACGCAGTATTTT,CASSLDGQGGDTQYF
TRBJ1-4,.,.,15,TRBV5-6,TGTGCCAGCAGCTTGGGGAGGGGCCCGGGGGAAAAACTGTTTTTT,CASSLGRGPGEKLFF
TRBJ2-7,.,.,14,TRBV5-1,TGCGCCAGCAGCTTGCTGGGGAACTCCTACGAGCAGTACTTC,CASSLLGNSYEQYF
TRBJ2-5,.,.,16,TRBV6-1,TGTGCCAGCAGTGTTCTTTCTGGAGGGTTGCAAGAGACCCAGTACTTC,CASSVLSGGLQETQYF
TRBJ2-5,.,TRBD2,16,TRBV7-3,TGTGCCAGCAGCTTAAATGGGGCTAGCGGGGGAGAGACCCAGTACTTC,CASSLNGASGGETQYF
TRBJ2-4,.,.,12,TRBV6-5,TGTGCCAGTGGTCGCAGGGCCGACATTCAGTACTTC,CASGRRADIQYF
TRBJ1-5,.,.,15,TRBV19,TGTGCCAGTAGTCCCTGGGGGGGGGAAAGGCAGGCCCAGCATTTT,CASSPWGGERQAQHF
TRBJ2-7,.,.,16,TRBV7-8,TGTGCCAGCAGCTTGGGTCGCTGGCCAGGTCATTACGAGCAGTACTTC,CASSLGRWPGHYEQYF
TRBJ2-7,.,.,13,TRBV5-1,TGCGCCAGCAGTTCCCGGCCTAGGGACGAGCAGTACTTC,CASSSRPRDEQYF
TRBJ2-7,.,.,17,TRBV9,TGTGCCAGCAGCGTTCGGGGGACGACCACCGGCTCCTACGAGCAGTACTTC,CASSVRGTTTGSYEQYF
TRBJ2-2,.,TRBD2,16,TRBV19,TGTGCCAGTAGTATAGGGACTAGCGGGTACACCGGGGAGCTGTTTTTT,CASSIGTSGYTGELFF
TRBJ2-3,.,.,14,TRBV7-7,TGTGCCAGCAGCTCCGGGACTGGCACAGATACGCAGTATTTT,CASSSGTGTDTQYF
TRBJ2-1,.,.,15,TRBV19,TGTGCCAGTAGTCCCGGGACAATTTCCTACAATGAGCAGTTCTTC,CASSPGTISYNEQFF
TRBJ1-6,.,.,14,TRBV27,TGTGCCAGCAGTTTAAAGCGTTATAATTCACCCCTCCACTTT,CASSLKRYNSPLHF
TRBJ1-1,once,.,14,TRBV6-1,TGTGCCAGCATTCCACTCGGTCTGAACACTGAAGCTTTCTTT,CASIPLGLNTEAFF
TRBJ2-7,.,.,14,TRBV30,TGTGCCTGGGGAAATTTCCGGGGTACCTACGAGCAGTACTTC,CAWGNFRGTYEQYF
TRBJ2-7,.,.,17,TRBV21-1,TGTGCCAGCAGCAACTCGACAGGGCCTAGAGCCAACTACGAGCAGTACTTC,CASSNSTGPRANYEQYF
TRBJ2-5,.,.,11,TRBV6-5,TGTGCCAGCACCCGGCGGGAGACCCAGTACTTC,CASTRRETQYF
TRBJ1-1,.,.,16,TRBV6-5,TGTGCCAGCAGTTACTCGTGGCCCACGCGGGGCACTGAAGCTTTCTTT,CASSYSWPTRGTEAFF
TRBJ2-3,.,.,13,TRBV19,TGTGCCAGTAGTAAAGGCCTTACAGATACGCAGTATTTT,CASSKGLTDTQYF
TRBJ2-7,.,.,11,TRBV5-3,TGTGCCAGAACCCGACGGAAGAAGCAGTACTTC,CARTRRKKQYF
TRBJ1-1,.,.,12,TRBV2,TGTGCCAGCAGTGATGATGGCCCTGAAGCTTTCTTT,CASSDDGPEAFF
TRBJ2-1,.,TRBD2,15,TRBV28,TGTGCCAGCAGTCCGGGGGGTTCTGGGTACAATGAGCAGTTCTTC,CASSPGGSGYNEQFF
TRBJ1-1,.,.,12,TRBV29-1,TGCAGCGTTGTGTGGGGGGCCACTGAAGCTTTCTTT,CSVVWGATEAFF
TRBJ2-7,.,.,15,TRBV9,TGTGCCAGCAGCGTAGCTACCCAAGCTCCCTACGAGCAGTACTTC,CASSVATQAPYEQYF
TRBJ1-1,.,.,12,TRBV25-1,TGTGCCAGCAGTAGGGCCTTATCTGGGGCTTTCTTT,CASSRALSGAFF
TRBJ2-7,.,TRBD2,17,TRBV28,TGTGCCAGCAGTTCGCACCGCGCGGGAGCCAGCTCCTACGAGCAGTACTTC,CASSSHRAGASSYEQYF
TRBJ2-1,once,TRBD2,21,TRBV13,TGTGCCAGCAGCTTAGAGGGCTCGGGAGGTGCGGCTATTTATACTTACAATGAGCAGTTCTTC,CASSLEGSGGAAIYTYNEQFF
TRBJ2-5,.,.,12,TRBV7-9,TGTGCCAGCAGCTTAAGGGTTGAGACCCAGTACTTC,CASSLRVETQYF
TRBJ2-1,.,.,14,TRBV5-1,TGCGCCAGCAGCCTAGGGGTTACCTACAATGAGCAGTTCTTC,CASSLGVTYNEQFF
TRBJ2-3,few,.,15,TRBV11-2,TGTGCCAGCAGCTTAGTGGGGGGGCGGGAAGATACGCAGTATTTT,CASSLVGGREDTQYF
TRBJ1-2,once,.,12,TRBV21-1,TGTGCCAGCAGCAAAGATACGGGAACCTACACCTTC,CASSKDTGTYTF
TRBJ2-3,.,TRBD2,16,TRBV5-6,TGTGCCAGCAGCTTGACCGGGACTAGCGGCACAGATACGCAGTATTTT,CASSLTGTSGTDTQYF
TRBJ2-7,.,.,16,TRBV27,TGTGCCAGCAGTCGACCCACAGGGACGGGGTCCTACGAGCAGTACTTC,CASSRPTGTGSYEQYF
TRBJ2-3,.,.,15,TRBV4-1,TGCGCCAGCAGCCAAGATACCTATTTCACAGATACGCAGTATTTT,CASSQDTYFTDTQYF
TRBJ2-1,.,.,14,TRBV4-2,TGTGCCAGCAGCCAAGAACTAGCACACAATGAGCAGTTCTTC,CASSQELAHNEQFF
TRBJ2-7,once,.,15,TRBV21-1,TGTGCCAGCAGCAAAGATCCCATCTACTCCTACGAGCAGTACTTC,CASSKDPIYSYEQYF
TRBJ2-1,.,TRBD1,12,TRBV2,TGTGCCAGCAGCCGGACAGGGAATGAGCAGTTCTTC,CASSRTGNEQFF
TRBJ1-4,.,.,14,TRBV19,TGTGCCAGTAGTATTATAGGCCATAACGAAAAACTGTTTTTT,CASSIIGHNEKLFF
TRBJ1-1,.,.,13,TRBV28,TGTGCCAGCAGTTTCGCGGCGCGGACTGAAGCTTTCTTT,CASSFAARTEAFF
TRBJ2-7,.,TRBD1,16,TRBV19,TGTGCCAGTAGTACCCCCCAACAGGGGACCCCTTACGAGCAGTACTTC,CASSTPQQGTPYEQYF